This T cell receptor (beta chain) was documented in a study of CD8+ T cells in alopecia areata. RNA, once extracted, was reverse transcribed into cDNA for use as the sequencing template. Method: immunoSEQ multiplex PCR; TCRdb's copy keeps in-frame clones and lacks some. This table has more than 95,000 clones, approximately 47% appearing once. In the case of this clone: Antigen unknown.

The study's findings and limits: Higher clonality was seen in lesional scalp than in normal scalp, especially in alopecia totalis/universalis. Unlike in mice, where it was clearer, TCR sharing across patients was less clear, possibly HLA-related.

The TCR originated in a human donor with alopecia areata. The sample consisted of NKG2D-low CD8+ T cells sorted from blood.

CDR3 protein: CASSPPGANVLTF. The CDR3 DNA follows: TGTGCCAGCAGCCCGCCTGGGGCCAACGTCCTGACTTTC. The chain is built from TRBV28 and TRBJ2-6; D not resolved. This CDR3 is built from 13 residues. Germline CDR1 is MDHEN and CDR2 is SYDVKM. Trimming removed 6 bases at V and 2 bases at J, with 5 bases between.